The present T cell receptor beta chain was sequenced within a study of blood T cell repertoires in COVID-19. Across the study: Some COVID-19 samples were acute and others convalescent; all came from the United States, Italy and Spain. T cells, B-cell-depleted T cells, or PBMCs supplied cDNA or gDNA.

The authors' processing: Amplification of reference gene primers provided the estimated nucleated cell counts. Some clones are missing from TCRdb's copy, which holds only in-frame ones; the method was immunoSEQ multiplex PCR. V, J and clone size derive from that table, while D and trimming were established from the DNA sequence. Found here are 95,000 to 110,000 clones, 87% of them singletons; the top ten hold roughly 6%. The TCR was taken from a human donor in a cohort sampled during active COVID-19. The sequenced sample was peripheral blood.

For the CDR3, the DNA is TGTGCCACCAGTGATTTAGAAGCTAGTGAGCAGTTCTTC. As protein: CATSDLEASEQFF. The chain recombines TRBV24-1 with TRBJ2-1; no clear D. V was cut by 1 base and J by 9 bases, with 9 bases left in between. Germline V gene data show CDR1 as KGHDR and CDR2 as SFDVKD. The CDR3 consists of 13 residues.